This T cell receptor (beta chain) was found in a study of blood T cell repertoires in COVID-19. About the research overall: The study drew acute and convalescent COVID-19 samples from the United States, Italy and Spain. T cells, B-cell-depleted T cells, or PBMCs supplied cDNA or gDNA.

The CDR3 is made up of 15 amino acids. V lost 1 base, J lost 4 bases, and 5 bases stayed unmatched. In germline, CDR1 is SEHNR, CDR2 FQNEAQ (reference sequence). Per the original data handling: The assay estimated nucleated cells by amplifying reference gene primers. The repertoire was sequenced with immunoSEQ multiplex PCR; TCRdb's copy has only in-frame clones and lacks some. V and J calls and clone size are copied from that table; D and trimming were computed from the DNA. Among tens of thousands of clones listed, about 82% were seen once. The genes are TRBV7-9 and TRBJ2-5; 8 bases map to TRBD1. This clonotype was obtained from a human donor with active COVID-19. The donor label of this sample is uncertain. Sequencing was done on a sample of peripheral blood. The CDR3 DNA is TGTGCCAGCAGCTTAGACAGGGGGACAAGAGAGACCCAGTACTTC. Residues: CASSLDRGTRETQYF.